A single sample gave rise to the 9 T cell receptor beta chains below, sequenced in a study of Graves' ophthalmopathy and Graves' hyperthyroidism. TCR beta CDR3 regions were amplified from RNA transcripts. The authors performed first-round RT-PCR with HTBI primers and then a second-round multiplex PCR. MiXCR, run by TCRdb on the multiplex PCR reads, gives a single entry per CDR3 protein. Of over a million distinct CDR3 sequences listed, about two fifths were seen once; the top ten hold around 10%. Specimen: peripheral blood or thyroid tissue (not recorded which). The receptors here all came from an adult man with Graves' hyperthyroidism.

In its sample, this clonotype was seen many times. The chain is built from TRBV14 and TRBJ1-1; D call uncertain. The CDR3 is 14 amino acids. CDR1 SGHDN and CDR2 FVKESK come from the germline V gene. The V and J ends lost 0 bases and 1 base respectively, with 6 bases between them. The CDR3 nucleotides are TGTGCCAGCAGCCAAGACCCCTGGAACACTGAAGCTTTCTTT. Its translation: CASSQDPWNTEAFF.

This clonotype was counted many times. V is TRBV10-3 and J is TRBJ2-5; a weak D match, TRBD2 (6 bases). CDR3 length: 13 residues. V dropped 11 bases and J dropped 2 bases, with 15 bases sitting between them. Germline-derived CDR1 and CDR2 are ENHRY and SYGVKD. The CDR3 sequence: CAAQGGTQETQYF. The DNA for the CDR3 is TGTGCCGCCCAAGGCGGGACTCAAGAGACCCAGTACTTC.

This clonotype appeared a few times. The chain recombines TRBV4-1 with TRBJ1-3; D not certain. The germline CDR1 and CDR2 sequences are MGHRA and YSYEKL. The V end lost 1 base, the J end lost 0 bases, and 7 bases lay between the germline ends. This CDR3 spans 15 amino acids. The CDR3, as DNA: TGCGCCAGCAGCCAAGGTGGAATCTCTGGAAACACCATATATTTT. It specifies CASSQGGISGNTIYF.

CDR3 in amino acids: CSVVKLERTPYYTF. The CDR3 nucleotides read TGCAGCGTTGTCAAACTGGAGAGGACTCCGTACTACACCTTC. The chain employs TRBV29-1 and TRBJ1-2, with D unclear. Trimming cost V 4 bases and J 10 bases, with 22 bases left between them. The germline gives CDR1 SQVTM, CDR2 ANQGSEA. CDR3 length: 14 residues.

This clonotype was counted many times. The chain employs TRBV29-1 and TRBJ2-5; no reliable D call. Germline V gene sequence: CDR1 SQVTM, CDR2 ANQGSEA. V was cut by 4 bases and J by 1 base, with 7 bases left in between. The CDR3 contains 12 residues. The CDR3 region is CSVVSRQETQYF. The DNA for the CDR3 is TGCAGCGTTGTGTCCCGCCAAGAGACCCAGTACTTC.

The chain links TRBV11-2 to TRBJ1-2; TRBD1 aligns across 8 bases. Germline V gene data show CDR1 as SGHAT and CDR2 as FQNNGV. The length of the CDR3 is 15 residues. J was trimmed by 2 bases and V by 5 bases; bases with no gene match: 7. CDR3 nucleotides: TGTGCCAGCAGCCAGACAGGGGACGTAAACTATGGCTACACCTTC. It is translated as CASSQTGDVNYGYTF.

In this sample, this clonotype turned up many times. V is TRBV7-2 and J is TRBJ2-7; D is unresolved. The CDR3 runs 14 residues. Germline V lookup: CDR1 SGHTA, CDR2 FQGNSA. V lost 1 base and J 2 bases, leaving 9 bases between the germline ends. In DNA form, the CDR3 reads TGTGCCAGCAGCTTAGTTGGATCGGCCTACGAGCAGTACTTC. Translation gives CASSLVGSAYEQYF.

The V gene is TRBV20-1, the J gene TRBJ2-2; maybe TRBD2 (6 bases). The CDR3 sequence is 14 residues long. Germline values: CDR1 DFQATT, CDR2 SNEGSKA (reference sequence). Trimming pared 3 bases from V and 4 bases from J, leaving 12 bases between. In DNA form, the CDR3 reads TGCAGTGCTAGTTTAGCGGAGACCACCGGGGAGCTGTTTTTT. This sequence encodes CSASLAETTGELFF.

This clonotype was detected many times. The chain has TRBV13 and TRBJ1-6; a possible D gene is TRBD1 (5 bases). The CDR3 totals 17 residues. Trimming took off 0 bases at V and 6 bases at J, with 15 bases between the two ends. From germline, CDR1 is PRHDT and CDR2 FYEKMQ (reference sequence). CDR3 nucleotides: TGTGCCAGCAGCTTAGGTAGTCTGGGCAGGGCTAATTCACCCCTCCACTTT. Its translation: CASSLGSLGRANSPLHF.